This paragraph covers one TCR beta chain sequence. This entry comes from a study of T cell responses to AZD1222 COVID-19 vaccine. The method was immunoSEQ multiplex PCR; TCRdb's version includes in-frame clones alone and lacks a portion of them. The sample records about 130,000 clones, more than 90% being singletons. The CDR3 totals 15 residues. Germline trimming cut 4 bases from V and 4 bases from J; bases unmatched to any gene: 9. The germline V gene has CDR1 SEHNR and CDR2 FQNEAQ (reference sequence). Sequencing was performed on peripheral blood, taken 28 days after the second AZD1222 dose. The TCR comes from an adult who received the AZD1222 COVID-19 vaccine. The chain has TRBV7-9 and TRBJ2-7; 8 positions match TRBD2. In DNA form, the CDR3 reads TGTGCCAGCAGCTCGGGTCGACTAGCGTCGTACGAGCAGTACTTC. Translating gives CASSSGRLASYEQYF.